A selection of T cell receptor beta chains follows, all from one sample in a study of T cells in Graves' hyperthyroidism and ophthalmopathy. One entry per CDR3 protein, called by TCRdb with MiXCR from the multiplex PCR reads. The sample has roughly 580,000 distinct CDR3 sequences; around 42% are singletons. Input material: peripheral blood or thyroid tissue (not recorded which). These receptors were obtained from a woman in her late teens or twenties with Graves' hyperthyroidism. Both conserved end residues are part of each CDR3. The D gene is left open where the match is weak. The size of a clone is reported for some rows only, either as once, few or many, or as a class for expanded clones.

d_gene,v_gene,len,j_gene,abundance,CDR3nt,CDR3aa
-,TRBV11-3,15,TRBJ1-2,-,TGTGCCAGCAGCGCCCGACGGTCCGGAGGATATGGCTACACCTTC,CASSARRSGGYGYTF
TRBD1,TRBV20-1,15,TRBJ2-7,-,TGCAGTGCTGCAACCTCCGGGACAGGGGGCAGCCCCAGGTACTTC,CSAATSGTGGSPRYF
TRBD1,TRBV5-8,15,TRBJ2-7,few,TGTGCCAGCAGCTTGGAGACAGGGGGCTCCTACGAGCAGTACTTC,CASSLETGGSYEQYF
-,TRBV4-1,14,TRBJ2-5,few,TGCGCCAGCAGCCAAGGGGCGGGTTTTGCGACCCAGTACTTC,CASSQGAGFATQYF
-,TRBV14,14,TRBJ2-7,-,TGTGCCAGCAGCCAAGAGTGGGGGGCCTACGAGCAGTACTTC,CASSQEWGAYEQYF
TRBD1,TRBV10-3,12,TRBJ1-2,-,TGTGCCACCTACGGGACAGCTTATGGCTACACCTTC,CATYGTAYGYTF
-,TRBV5-1,12,TRBJ2-7,-,TGCGCCAGCAGCACTGGCCCCTACGAGCAGTACTTC,CASSTGPYEQYF
TRBD2,TRBV2,15,TRBJ2-2,-,TGTGCCAGCAGTGGACTAGCGGGAGCGCCCGGGGAGCTGTTTTTT,CASSGLAGAPGELFF
TRBD1,TRBV7-9,14,TRBJ1-5,many,TGTGCCAGCACCCGGACAGGGAGCAATCAGCCCCAGCATTTT,CASTRTGSNQPQHF
-,TRBV10-3,14,TRBJ1-1,few,TGTGCCAGCACCCGACAGGCCCTTAACACTGAAGCTTTCTTT,CASTRQALNTEAFF
TRBD1,TRBV7-9,16,TRBJ1-2,few,TGTGCCAGCAGTGAATTCAGGACAGGGGACATCTATGGCTACACCTTC,CASSEFRTGDIYGYTF
TRBD2,TRBV24-1,15,TRBJ2-3,-,TGTGCCACCAGTGAAGTGATCGGGAGGGGCGGTACGCAGTATTTT,CATSEVIGRGGTQYF
-,TRBV19,15,TRBJ1-5,once,TGTGCCAGTAGTTCCACCGGGCCGGGCTTTCAGCCCCAGCATTTT,CASSSTGPGFQPQHF
-,TRBV19,16,TRBJ1-1,-,TGTGCCAGTAGTAGGGGGGACCGCTCCCTGAACACTGAAGCTTTCTTT,CASSRGDRSLNTEAFF
-,TRBV2,13,TRBJ2-5,many,TGTGCCAGCAGCCCGGACATCTACAAGACCCAGTACTTC,CASSPDIYKTQYF
-,TRBV5-5,13,TRBJ2-7,-,TGTGCCAGCAGCTTGGCCTGGTCATACGAGCAGTACTTC,CASSLAWSYEQYF
-,TRBV24-1,13,TRBJ1-2,many,TGTGCCACCAGTGGCGGGATCTTTTCCGGCTACACCTTC,CATSGGIFSGYTF
TRBD2,TRBV2,13,TRBJ2-5,-,TGTGCCACCAGTGACGCCCCGGGGGGGGCCCAGTACTTC,CATSDAPGGAQYF
-,TRBV13,14,TRBJ1-1,few,TGTGCCAGCAGCTTCGGGGGATTCGGCACTGAAGCTTTCTTT,CASSFGGFGTEAFF
-,TRBV7-3,13,TRBJ2-5,many,TGTGCCAGCAGCCAAGCCGGAAGGGAGACCCAGTACTTC,CASSQAGRETQYF
TRBD1,TRBV2,13,TRBJ1-2,-,TGTGCTAGAGTCCGACAGGGGATCTATGGCTACACCTTC,CARVRQGIYGYTF
-,TRBV25-1,14,TRBJ1-2,few,TGTGCCAGCAGCCAAGTGCACAAATCCTATGGCTACACCTTC,CASSQVHKSYGYTF
TRBD1,TRBV25-1,13,TRBJ2-5,-,TGTGCCTGCAGCGGACAGGATCGAGAGACCCAGTACTTC,CACSGQDRETQYF
TRBD2,TRBV9,18,TRBJ2-5,-,TGTGCCAGCAGCGTAGCGGCTAGCGGGAGGTACGGTCAAGAGACCCAGTACTTC,CASSVAASGRYGQETQYF
-,TRBV2,14,TRBJ2-5,-,TGTGCCAGCAAAGCTGGCGGGATGCAAGAGACCCAGTACTTC,CASKAGGMQETQYF
TRBD1,TRBV10-3,15,TRBJ2-7,many,TGTGCCATCAGTGACCCTGCCCGGGACAGGTACGAGCAGTACTTC,CAISDPARDRYEQYF
-,TRBV10-3,13,TRBJ2-5,-,TGTGCCATCAGTAAGGGGACGGGGGAGACCCAGTACTTC,CAISKGTGETQYF
-,TRBV2,13,TRBJ2-7,many,TGTGCCAGCAGTGAACTAGCCACCTACGAGCAGTACTTC,CASSELATYEQYF
TRBD2,TRBV5-1,15,TRBJ2-6,few,TGCGCCAGCAGCTGGGGGGGCTCTGGGGCCAACGTCCTGACTTTC,CASSWGGSGANVLTF
TRBD1,TRBV14,13,TRBJ1-1,-,TGTGCCAGCAGCAAAACAGGGGAGACTGAAGCTTTCTTT,CASSKTGETEAFF
-,TRBV2,15,TRBJ2-1,-,TGTGCCAGCAGTGAGATGGGTTTTCCCTCGGGCGAGCAGTTCTTC,CASSEMGFPSGEQFF
-,TRBV7-6,16,TRBJ2-2,few,TGTGCCAGCAGCTTAGCGGACAACGCGAACACCGGGGAGCTGTTTTTT,CASSLADNANTGELFF
TRBD1,TRBV14,14,TRBJ1-6,-,TGTGCCAGCAGCCAAGTGACAGGGGGATCACCCCTCCACTTT,CASSQVTGGSPLHF
-,TRBV7-3,13,TRBJ1-2,few,TGTGCCAGCAGCTTGAGGACAGCTTATGGCTACACCTTC,CASSLRTAYGYTF